This TCR beta chain was retrieved from a study of PD-L1 blockade in urothelial cancer (dated by TCRdb to between 2016 and 2019). Looking at the study overall: Every patient began therapy in about 2014 and was given atezolizumab 1,200 mg intravenously every 3 weeks. About 85% of the roughly 30 patients were males with bladder-origin urothelial cancer, and about 65% of the 29 reported a prior smoking history. An ECOG performance status of 0 or 1 was recorded for the patients, and 0 to 3 prior chemotherapy regimens had been received by the patients. Blood samples were analyzed at two time points: 3 weeks after treatment start (second dose) and 6 weeks after treatment start. Blood samples gave a median of approximately 150,000 T cells and 88,000 or so unique TCRs, with a median clonality of 0.080. The study, an exploratory multi-omic analysis, examined somatic, immune and clinical correlates of response to PD-L1 blockade with atezolizumab in urothelial cancer. Pretreatment tumor samples and matched peripheral blood, collected serially before and after atezolizumab treatment, underwent TCR sequencing. Durable clinical benefit was defined as a progression-free survival longer than 6 months, and TCR features were additionally tested against progression-free survival and overall survival. Whole exome sequencing and RNA sequencing of pretreatment tumors were performed alongside TCR sequencing in the same patients. Roughly 10 patients achieved durable clinical benefit and approximately 20 did not. Over 28 patients had pretreatment blood TCR-seq, some 25 had at least one posttreatment blood collection, and some 25 had tumor TCR-seq. Broader findings and caveats from the paper: At 3 weeks after the start of treatment, tumor-associated TCR clones in peripheral blood had expanded more in patients with durable benefit (n of about 20, p = 0.022). A pretreatment peripheral blood TCR clonality below the median was linked to improved progression-free and overall survival. Because the sample size was small (n ≈ 27) and many exploratory analyses were performed, the results are intended to be hypothesis-generating.

To estimate absolute template abundance from read counts, synthetic TCR analog templates were spiked into each PCR. Using the immunoSEQ assay, TCRbeta CDR3 regions were amplified from genomic DNA with bias-controlled V and J gene primers. Sequencing of rearranged TCRbeta segments was done at approximately 20X coverage. The authors processed their data as follows. Clustering was used to correct sequencing errors, and CDR3s were annotated against IMGT so that V, D and J genes could be assigned. Out-of-frame and stop-codon sequences were excluded, and only productive TCRbeta rearrangements were used in downstream analyses. To compute clonality, Shannon entropy was normalized by the log of the number of unique productive sequences and then subtracted from one. Clones differing between time points or between blood and tumor were identified using Fisher's exact test with Benjamini-Hochberg correction, with an adjusted p below 0.01 applied as the threshold. Entries here come from immuneACCESS through TCRdb and include only in-frame sequences with V and J called. Some clones fail to appear in such tables; in the studies checked, an unresolved V gene covers under half of the shortfall, and the cause of the remainder is unknown. That table is the source of V, J and clone size, and D and trimming were worked out from the DNA. The sample contains tens of thousands of clones, around 82% of them found a single time. The biggest ten clones account for 15% to 20% of the sample.

Concerning this clone itself: Its cognate antigen has yet to be identified. Qualities for individual bases were not recorded, and no much larger clone is one base off.

This sample's time point label indicates: pretreatment peripheral blood. The cohort included about 30 patients with locally advanced or metastatic urothelial carcinoma who were treated at Memorial Sloan Kettering on a trial protocol. Peripheral blood mononuclear cells were collected pretreatment and during treatment, with between 1 and 8 total time points obtained per patient. The Qiagen DNeasy Blood extraction kit was used to purify genomic DNA from total PBMCs and from tumor samples. Collected pretreatment and during treatment, PBMCs were isolated and stored as previously described. Trimming removed 5 bases from V and 4 bases from J, leaving 12 bases between the germline ends. CDR1 and CDR2, per the germline V gene, are MRHNA and SNTAGT. The CDR3 sequence holds 13 residues, the cysteine and phenylalanine included. Only the CDR3 DNA is retained, 39 bases long and in frame from the first base.

The V and J segments used are TRBV6-4 and TRBJ2-7, and the D gene may be TRBD2, 5 bases matching. This clonotype originated in a man between 60 and 75 years old with urothelial cancer. This material consisted of PBMCs, taken around atezolizumab (anti-PD-L1) treatment. The DNA sequence is TGTGCCAGCAGTACTCGGACGGGGTACGAGCAGTACTTC. This translates into CASSTRTGYEQYF.